This T cell receptor (beta chain) was profiled in a study of blood T cell repertoires in COVID-19. Germline loops: CDR1 SNHLY, CDR2 FYNNEI. Trimming removed 3 bases at V and 2 bases at J, with 11 bases between. The CDR3 covers 14 residues. Original data processing: Researchers report that nucleated cell counts were estimated from reference gene primer amplification. The assay was immunoSEQ multiplex PCR, and TCRdb's table has in-frame clones only and misses some. That table supplies the V and J calls and clone size; D and trimming were determined from the DNA. The sample lists about 73,000 clones; roughly four fifths were seen once.

The sequence came from a man between 70 and 80 years old with COVID-19, enrolled during active disease. The specimen was peripheral blood. The chain employs TRBV2 and TRBJ2-7; tentatively, D is TRBD1 (6 bases). CDR3 residues: CASSDRGETYEQYF. The CDR3 nucleotides read TGTGCCAGCAGTGACAGGGGCGAAACCTACGAGCAGTACTTC.